This TCR beta chain was captured in a study of cytotoxic CD8 clonotypes in ibrutinib-treated CLL. The overall study: Patients: 11 to 12 relapsed/refractory, approximately 15 treatment-naive, 17 IGHV unmutated. Mean yields were approximately 260,000 productive templates and over 85,000 productive rearrangements per sample.

V gave up 7 bases and J gave up 5 bases; unmatched junction bases: 4. Looked up from germline, CDR1 is SQVTM and CDR2 is ANQGSEA. The CDR3 loop spans 13 amino acids. General study points: Clonality went higher at ibrutinib response and then dropped back toward baseline at progression.

The intended depth for sequencing was 1 in 200,000 to 1 in 1 million T cells. The protocol was immunoSEQ multiplex PCR, while the TCRdb copy is restricted to in-frame clones and leaves out a portion. In the table there are a few hundred thousand clones, roughly 70% of which are singletons. This clone was detected only a few times. The antigen remains undetermined. The sample in question was PBMCs, obtained after 36 months of ibrutinib treatment. This clonotype was sampled from a human donor with chronic lymphocytic leukemia. V gene TRBV29-1 combines with J gene TRBJ1-5; 11 positions agree with TRBD1. The CDR3 coding sequence is TGCAGCGCCGGACAGGGGGCCGATCAGCCCCAGCATTTT. It yields the protein CSAGQGADQPQHF.